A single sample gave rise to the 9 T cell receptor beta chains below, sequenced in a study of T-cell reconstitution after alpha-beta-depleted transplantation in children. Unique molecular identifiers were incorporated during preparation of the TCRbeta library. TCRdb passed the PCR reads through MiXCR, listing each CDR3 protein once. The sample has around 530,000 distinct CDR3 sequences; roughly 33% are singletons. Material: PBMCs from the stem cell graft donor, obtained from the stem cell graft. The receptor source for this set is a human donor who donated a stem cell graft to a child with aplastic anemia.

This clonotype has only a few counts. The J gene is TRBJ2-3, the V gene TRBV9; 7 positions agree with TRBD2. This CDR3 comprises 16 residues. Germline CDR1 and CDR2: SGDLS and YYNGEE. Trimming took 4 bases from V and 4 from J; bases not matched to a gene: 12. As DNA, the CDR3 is TGTGCCAGCAGCCCGATTGTGCGGGCGGGGGCAGATACGCAGTATTTT. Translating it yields CASSPIVRAGADTQYF. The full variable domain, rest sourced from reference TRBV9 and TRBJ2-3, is DSGVTQTPKHLITATGQRVTLRCSPRSGDLSVYWYQQSLDQGLQFLIQYYNGEERAKGNILERFSAQQFPDLHSELNLSSLELGDSALYFCASSPIVRAGADTQYFGPGTRLTVL.

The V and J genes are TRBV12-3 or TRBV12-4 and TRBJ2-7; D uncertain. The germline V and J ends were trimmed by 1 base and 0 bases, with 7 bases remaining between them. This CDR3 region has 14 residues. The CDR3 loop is CASSLDSDSYEQYF. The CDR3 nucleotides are TGTGCCAGCAGTTTAGACTCAGACTCCTACGAGCAGTACTTC.

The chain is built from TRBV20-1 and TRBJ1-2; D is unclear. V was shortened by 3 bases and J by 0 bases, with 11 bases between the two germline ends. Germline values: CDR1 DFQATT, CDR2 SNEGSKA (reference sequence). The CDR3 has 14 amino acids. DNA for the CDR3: TGCAGTGCTAGTAAACTACCAGCTAACTATGGCTACACCTTC. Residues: CSASKLPANYGYTF.

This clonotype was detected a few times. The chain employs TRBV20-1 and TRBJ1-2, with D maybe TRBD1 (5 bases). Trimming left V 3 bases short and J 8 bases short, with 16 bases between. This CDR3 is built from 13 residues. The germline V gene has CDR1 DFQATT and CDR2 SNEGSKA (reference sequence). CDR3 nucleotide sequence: TGCAGTGCTAGCTCCTCAGGGTCTAAGGGCTACACCTTC. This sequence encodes CSASSSGSKGYTF.

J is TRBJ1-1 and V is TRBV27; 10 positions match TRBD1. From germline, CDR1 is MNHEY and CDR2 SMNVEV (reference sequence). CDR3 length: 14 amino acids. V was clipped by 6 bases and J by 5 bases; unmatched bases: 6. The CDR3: CASSRTGGGTEAFF. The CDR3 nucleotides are TGTGCCAGCAGCCGGACAGGGGGAGGGACTGAAGCTTTCTTT.

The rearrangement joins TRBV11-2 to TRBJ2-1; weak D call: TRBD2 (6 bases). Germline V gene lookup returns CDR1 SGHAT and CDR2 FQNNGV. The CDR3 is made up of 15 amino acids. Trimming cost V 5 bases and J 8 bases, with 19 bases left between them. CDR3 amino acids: CASSPLSGRAHEQFF. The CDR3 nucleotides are TGTGCCAGCAGCCCTCTAAGCGGGCGGGCACATGAGCAGTTCTTC.

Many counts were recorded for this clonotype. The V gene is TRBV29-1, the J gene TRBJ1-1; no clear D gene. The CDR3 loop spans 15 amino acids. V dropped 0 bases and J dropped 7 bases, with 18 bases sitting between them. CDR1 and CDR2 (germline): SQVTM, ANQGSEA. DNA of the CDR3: TGCAGCGTTGAAGATCTGTGGCCGGTAGGCAGTGAAGCTTTCTTT. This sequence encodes CSVEDLWPVGSEAFF.

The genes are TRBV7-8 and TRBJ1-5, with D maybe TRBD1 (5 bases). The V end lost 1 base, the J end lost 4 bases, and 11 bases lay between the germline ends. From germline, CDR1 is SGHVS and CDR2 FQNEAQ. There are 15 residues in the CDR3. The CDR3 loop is CASSLEAGRNQPQHF. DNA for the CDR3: TGTGCCAGCAGCTTAGAGGCAGGGCGGAATCAGCCCCAGCATTTT.

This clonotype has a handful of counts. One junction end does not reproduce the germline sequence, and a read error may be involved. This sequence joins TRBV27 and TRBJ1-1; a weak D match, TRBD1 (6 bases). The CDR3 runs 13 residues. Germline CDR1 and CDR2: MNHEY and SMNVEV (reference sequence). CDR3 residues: CASSLKGGGILLF. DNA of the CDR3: TGTGCCAGCAGTTTAAAGGGCGGGGGCATCCTTCTCTTT.